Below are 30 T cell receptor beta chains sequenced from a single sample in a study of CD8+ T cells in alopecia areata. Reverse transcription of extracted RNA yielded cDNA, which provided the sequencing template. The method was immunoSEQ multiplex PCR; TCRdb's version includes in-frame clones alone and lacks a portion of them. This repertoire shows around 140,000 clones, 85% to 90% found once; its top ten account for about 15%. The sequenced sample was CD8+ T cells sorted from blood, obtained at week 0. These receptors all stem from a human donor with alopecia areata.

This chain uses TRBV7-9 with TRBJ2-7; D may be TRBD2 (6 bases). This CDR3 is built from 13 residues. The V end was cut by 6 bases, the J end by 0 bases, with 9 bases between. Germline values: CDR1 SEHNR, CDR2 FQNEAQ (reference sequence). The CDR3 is CASSGGISYEQYF. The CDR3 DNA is TGTGCCAGCAGTGGGGGGATCTCCTACGAGCAGTACTTC.

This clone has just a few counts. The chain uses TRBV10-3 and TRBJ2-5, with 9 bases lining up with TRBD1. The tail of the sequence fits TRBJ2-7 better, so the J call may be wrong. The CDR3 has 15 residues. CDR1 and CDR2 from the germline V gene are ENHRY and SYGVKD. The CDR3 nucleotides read TGTGCCATCAGTGAACCGGGACAGGGAAAAGACGAGCAGTACTTC. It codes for CAISEPGQGKDEQYF.

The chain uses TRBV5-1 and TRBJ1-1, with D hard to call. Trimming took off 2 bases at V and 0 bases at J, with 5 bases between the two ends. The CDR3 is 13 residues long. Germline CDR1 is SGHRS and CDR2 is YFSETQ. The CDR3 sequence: CASSFGLNTEAFF. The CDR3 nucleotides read TGCGCCAGCAGCTTTGGGCTGAACACTGAAGCTTTCTTT.

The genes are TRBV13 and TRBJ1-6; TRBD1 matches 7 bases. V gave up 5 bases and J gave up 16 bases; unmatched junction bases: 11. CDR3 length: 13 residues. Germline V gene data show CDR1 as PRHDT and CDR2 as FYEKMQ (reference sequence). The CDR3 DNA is TGTGCCAGCAGCAACGACGCAGGGGGAGTTCTCCACTTT. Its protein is CASSNDAGGVLHF. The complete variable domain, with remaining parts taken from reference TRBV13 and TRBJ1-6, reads AAGVIQSPRHLIKEKRETATLKCYPIPRHDTVYWYQQGPGQDPQFLISFYEKMQSDKGSIPDRFSAQQFSDYHSELNMSSLELGDSALYFCASSNDAGGVLHFGNGTRLTVT.

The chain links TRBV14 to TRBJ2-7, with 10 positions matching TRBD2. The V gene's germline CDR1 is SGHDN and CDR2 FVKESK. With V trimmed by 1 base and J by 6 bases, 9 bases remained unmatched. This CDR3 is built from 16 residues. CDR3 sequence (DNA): TGTGCCAGCAGCCAAGCCACTAGCGGGGTGAGAATCGAGCAGTACTTC. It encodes CASSQATSGVRIEQYF.

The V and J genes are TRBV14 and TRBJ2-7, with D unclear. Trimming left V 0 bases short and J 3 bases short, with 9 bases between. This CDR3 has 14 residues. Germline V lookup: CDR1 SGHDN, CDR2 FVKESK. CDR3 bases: TGTGCCAGCAGCCAAGAGAATAGGAACTACGAGCAGTACTTC. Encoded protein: CASSQENRNYEQYF.

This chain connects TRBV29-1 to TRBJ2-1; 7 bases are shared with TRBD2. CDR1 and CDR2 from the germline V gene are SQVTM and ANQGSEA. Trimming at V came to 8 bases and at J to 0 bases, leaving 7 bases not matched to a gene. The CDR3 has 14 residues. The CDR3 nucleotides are TGCAGCACTGGGAGGGAGGGCTCCTACAATGAGCAGTTCTTC. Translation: CSTGREGSYNEQFF.

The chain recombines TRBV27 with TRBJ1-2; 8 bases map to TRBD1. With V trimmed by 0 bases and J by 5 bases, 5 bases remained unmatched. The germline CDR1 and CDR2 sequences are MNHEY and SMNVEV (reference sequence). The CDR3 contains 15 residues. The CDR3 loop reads CASSLSPGGIYGYTF. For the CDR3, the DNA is TGTGCCAGCAGTTTATCCCCAGGGGGCATATATGGCTACACCTTC.

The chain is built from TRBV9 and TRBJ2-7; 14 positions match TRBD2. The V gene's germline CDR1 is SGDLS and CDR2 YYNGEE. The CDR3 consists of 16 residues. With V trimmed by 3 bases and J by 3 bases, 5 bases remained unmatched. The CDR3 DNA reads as TGTGCCAGCAGCGCGGGACTAGCGGGAGCGGACTACGAGCAGTACTTC. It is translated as CASSAGLAGADYEQYF. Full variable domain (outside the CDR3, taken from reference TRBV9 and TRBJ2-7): DSGVTQTPKHLITATGQRVTLRCSPRSGDLSVYWYQQSLDQGLQFLIQYYNGEERAKGNILERFSAQQFPDLHSELNLSSLELGDSALYFCASSAGLAGADYEQYFGPGTRLTVT.

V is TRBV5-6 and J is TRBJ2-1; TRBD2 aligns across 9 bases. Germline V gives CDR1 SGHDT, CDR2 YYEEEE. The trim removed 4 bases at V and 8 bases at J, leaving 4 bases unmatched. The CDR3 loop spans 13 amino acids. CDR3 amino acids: CASSPRTSDEQFF. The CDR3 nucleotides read TGTGCCAGCAGCCCAAGGACTAGCGATGAGCAGTTCTTC.

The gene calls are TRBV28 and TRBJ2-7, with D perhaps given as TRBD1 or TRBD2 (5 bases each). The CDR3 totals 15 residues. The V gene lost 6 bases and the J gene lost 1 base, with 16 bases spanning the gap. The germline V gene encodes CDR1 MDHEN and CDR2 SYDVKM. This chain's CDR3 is CASSLFRDESYEQYF. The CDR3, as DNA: TGTGCCAGCAGCCTTTTCCGGGACGAATCCTACGAGCAGTACTTC.

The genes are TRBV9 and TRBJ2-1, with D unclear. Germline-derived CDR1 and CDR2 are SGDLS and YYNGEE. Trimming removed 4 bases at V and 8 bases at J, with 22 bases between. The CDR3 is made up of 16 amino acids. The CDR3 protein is CASSPTFALSRHEQFF. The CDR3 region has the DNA TGTGCCAGCAGCCCTACATTCGCTTTGAGTAGGCATGAGCAGTTCTTC. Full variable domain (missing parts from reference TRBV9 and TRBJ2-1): DSGVTQTPKHLITATGQRVTLRCSPRSGDLSVYWYQQSLDQGLQFLIQYYNGEERAKGNILERFSAQQFPDLHSELNLSSLELGDSALYFCASSPTFALSRHEQFFGPGTRLTVL.

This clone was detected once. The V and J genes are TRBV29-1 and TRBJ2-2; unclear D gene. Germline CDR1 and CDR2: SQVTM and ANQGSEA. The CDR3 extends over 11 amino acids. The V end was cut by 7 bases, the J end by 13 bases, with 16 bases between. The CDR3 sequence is CSASLRLGLFF. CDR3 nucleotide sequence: TGCAGCGCTAGTCTCAGGCTTGGGCTGTTTTTT.

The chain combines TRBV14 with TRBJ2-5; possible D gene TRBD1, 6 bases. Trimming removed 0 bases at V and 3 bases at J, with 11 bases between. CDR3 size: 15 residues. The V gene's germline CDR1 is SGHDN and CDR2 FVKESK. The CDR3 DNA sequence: TGTGCCAGCAGCCAAGACCGGGACAATGAAGAGACCCAGTACTTC. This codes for CASSQDRDNEETQYF.

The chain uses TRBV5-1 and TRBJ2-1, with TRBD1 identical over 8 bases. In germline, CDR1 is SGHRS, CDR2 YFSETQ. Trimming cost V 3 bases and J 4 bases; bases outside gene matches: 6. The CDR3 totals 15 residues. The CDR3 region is CASSSGQGPYNEQFF. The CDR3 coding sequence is TGCGCCAGCAGCTCCGGACAGGGACCGTACAATGAGCAGTTCTTC.

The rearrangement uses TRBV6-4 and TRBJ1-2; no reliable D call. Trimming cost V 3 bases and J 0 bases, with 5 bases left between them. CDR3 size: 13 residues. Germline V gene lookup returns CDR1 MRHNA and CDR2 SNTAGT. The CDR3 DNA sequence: TGTGCCAGCAGTGAACGACCTAACTATGGCTACACCTTC. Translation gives CASSERPNYGYTF.

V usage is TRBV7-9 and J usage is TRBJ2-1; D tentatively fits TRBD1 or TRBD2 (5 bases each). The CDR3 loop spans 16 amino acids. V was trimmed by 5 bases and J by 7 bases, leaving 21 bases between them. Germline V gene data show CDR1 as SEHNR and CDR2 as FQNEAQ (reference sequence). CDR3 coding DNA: TGTGCCAGCAGCCCGCGTTCGGGGCGAAACTTAAATGAGCAGTTCTTC. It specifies CASSPRSGRNLNEQFF.

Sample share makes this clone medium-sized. The CDR3 sequence: CASRASGINEKLFF. In DNA, the CDR3 is TGTGCCAGCAGAGCATCAGGGATTAATGAAAAACTGTTTTTT. This chain joins TRBV7-9 and TRBJ1-4; TRBD1 might be the D (5 bases). The germline V and J ends were trimmed by 6 bases and 4 bases, with 12 bases remaining between them. Germline CDR1 SEHNR, CDR2 FQNEAQ (reference sequence). The length of the CDR3 is 14 residues.

CDR3 in amino acids: CSVIEGELFF. Here the CDR3 DNA reads TGCAGCGTTATCGAGGGGGAGCTGTTTTTT. The chain links TRBV29-1 to TRBJ2-2; no clear D gene. The CDR3 has 10 amino acids. The germline V gene has CDR1 SQVTM and CDR2 ANQGSEA. Trimming pared 5 bases from V and 8 bases from J, leaving 6 bases between.

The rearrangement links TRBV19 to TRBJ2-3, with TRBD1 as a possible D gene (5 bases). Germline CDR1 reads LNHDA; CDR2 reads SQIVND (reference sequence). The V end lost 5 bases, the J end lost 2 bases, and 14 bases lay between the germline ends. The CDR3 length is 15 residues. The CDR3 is CASSLGRRITDTQYF. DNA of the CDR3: TGTGCCAGTAGTCTGGGGCGCCGGATCACAGATACGCAGTATTTT. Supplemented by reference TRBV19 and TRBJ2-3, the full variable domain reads DGGITQSPKYLFRKEGQNVTLSCEQNLNHDAMYWYRQDPGQGLRLIYYSQIVNDFQKGDIAEGYSVSREKKESFPLTVTSAQKNPTAFYLCASSLGRRITDTQYFGPGTRLTVL.

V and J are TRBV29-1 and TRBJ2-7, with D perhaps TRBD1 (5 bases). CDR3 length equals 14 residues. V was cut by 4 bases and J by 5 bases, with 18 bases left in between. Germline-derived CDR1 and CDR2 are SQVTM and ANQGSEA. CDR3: CSVVAGLASNEQYF. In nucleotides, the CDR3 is TGCAGCGTTGTTGCAGGGTTGGCGTCAAACGAGCAGTACTTC.

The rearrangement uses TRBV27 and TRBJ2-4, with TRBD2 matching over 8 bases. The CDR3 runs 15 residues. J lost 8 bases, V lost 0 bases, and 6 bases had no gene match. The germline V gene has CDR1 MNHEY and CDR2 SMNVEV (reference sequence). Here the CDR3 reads CASSLSVTGGDIQYF. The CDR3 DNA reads TGTGCCAGCAGTTTATCGGTGACGGGAGGGGACATTCAGTACTTC.

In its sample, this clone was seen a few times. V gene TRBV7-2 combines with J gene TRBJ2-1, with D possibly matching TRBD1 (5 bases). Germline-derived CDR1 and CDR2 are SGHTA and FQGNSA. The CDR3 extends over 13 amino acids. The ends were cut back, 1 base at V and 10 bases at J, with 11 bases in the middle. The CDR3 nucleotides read TGTGCCAGCAGCTTAGGCCAGGGCTGGGAGCAGTTCTTC. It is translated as CASSLGQGWEQFF. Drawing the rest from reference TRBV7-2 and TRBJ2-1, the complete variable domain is GAGVSQSPSNKVTEKGKDVELRCDPISGHTALYWYRQSLGQGLEFLIYFQGNSAPDKSGLPSDRFSAERTGGSVSTLTIQRTQQEDSAVYLCASSLGQGWEQFFGPGTRLTVL.

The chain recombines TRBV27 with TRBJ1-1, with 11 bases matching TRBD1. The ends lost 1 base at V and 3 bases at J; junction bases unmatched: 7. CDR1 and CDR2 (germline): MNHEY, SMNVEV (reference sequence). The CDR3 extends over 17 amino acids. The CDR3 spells CASSLFWTGGADTEAFF. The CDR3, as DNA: TGTGCCAGCAGTTTATTTTGGACAGGGGGCGCGGACACTGAAGCTTTCTTT.

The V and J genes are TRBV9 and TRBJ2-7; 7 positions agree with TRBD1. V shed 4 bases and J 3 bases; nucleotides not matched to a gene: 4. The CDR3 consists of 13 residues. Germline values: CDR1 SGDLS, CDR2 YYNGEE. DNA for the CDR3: TGTGCCAGCAGCCCCCGGGACAGCTACGAGCAGTACTTC. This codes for CASSPRDSYEQYF.

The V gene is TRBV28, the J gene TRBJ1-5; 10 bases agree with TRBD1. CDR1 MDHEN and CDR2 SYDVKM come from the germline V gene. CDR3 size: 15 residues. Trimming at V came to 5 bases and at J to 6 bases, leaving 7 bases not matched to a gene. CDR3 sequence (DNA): TGTGCCAGCAGTCCGCCAGGGACAGGGGTTCAGCCCCAGCATTTT. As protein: CASSPPGTGVQPQHF.

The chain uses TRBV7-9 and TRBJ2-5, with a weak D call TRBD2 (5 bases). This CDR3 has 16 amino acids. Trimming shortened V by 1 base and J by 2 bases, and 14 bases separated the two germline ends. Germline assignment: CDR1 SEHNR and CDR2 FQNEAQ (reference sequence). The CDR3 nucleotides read TGTGCCAGCAGCTTAGAATTAACGGGATTTCAAGAGACCCAGTACTTC. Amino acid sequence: CASSLELTGFQETQYF.

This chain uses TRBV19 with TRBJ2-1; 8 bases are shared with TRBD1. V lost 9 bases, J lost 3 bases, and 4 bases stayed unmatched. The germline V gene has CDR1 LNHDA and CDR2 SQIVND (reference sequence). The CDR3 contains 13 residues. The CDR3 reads CASSTGGYNEQFF. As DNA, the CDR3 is TGTGCCAGCTCTACAGGGGGCTACAATGAGCAGTTCTTC.

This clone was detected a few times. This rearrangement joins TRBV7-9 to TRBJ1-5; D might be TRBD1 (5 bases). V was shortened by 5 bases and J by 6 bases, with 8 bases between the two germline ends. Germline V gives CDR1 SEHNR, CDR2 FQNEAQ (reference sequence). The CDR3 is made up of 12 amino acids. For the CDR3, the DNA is TGTGCCAGCAGCCCCGGGGCTCAGCCCCAGCATTTT. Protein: CASSPGAQPQHF.

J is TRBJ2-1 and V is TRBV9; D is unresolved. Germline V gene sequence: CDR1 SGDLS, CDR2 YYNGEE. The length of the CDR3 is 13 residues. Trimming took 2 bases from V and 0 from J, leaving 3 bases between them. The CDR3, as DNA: TGTGCCAGCAGCGTCGGCTCCTACAATGAGCAGTTCTTC. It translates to CASSVGSYNEQFF.